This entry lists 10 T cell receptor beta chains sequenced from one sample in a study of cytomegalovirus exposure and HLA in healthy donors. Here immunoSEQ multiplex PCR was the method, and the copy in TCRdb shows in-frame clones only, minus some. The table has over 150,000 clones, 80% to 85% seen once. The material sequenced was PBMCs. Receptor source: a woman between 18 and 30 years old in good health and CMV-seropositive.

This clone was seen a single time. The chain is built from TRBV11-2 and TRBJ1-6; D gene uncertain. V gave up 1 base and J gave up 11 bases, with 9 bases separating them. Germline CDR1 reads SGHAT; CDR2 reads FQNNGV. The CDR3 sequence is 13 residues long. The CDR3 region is CASSLGYSAPLHF. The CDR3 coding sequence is TGTGCCAGCAGCTTAGGGTATTCGGCACCCCTCCACTTT.

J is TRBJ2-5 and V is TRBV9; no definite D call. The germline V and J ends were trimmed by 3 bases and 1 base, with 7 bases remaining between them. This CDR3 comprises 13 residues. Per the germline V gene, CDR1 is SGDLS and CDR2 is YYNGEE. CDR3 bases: TGTGCCAGCAGCGCTCCGCGCCAAGAGACCCAGTACTTC. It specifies CASSAPRQETQYF.

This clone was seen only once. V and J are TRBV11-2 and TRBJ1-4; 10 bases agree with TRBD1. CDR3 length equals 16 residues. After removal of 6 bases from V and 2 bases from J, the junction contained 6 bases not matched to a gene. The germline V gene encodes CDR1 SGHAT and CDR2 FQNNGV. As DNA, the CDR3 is TGTGCCAGCAGACGCCCGGGACAGGGGACTAATGAAAAACTGTTTTTT. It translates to CASRRPGQGTNEKLFF.

The DNA for the CDR3 is TGTGCACGGGGTTCCGACCCACCGTCTCCGAATGAGCAGTTCTTC. It encodes CARGSDPPSPNEQFF. J is TRBJ2-1 and V is TRBV6-1; the D gene is possibly TRBD2 (5 bases). The CDR3 consists of 15 residues. The germline V gene has CDR1 MNHNS and CDR2 SASEGT.

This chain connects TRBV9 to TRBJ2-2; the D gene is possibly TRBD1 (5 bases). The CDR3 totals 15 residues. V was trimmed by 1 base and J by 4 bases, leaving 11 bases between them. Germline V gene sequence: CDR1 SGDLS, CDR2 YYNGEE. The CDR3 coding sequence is TGTGCCAGCAGCGTATTAGGGGCGGCCACCGGGGAGCTGTTTTTT. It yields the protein CASSVLGAATGELFF.

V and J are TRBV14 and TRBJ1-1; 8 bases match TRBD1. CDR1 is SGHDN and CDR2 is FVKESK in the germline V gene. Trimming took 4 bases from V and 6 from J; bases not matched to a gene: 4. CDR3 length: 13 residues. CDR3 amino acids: CASSRTGRAEAFF. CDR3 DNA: TGTGCCAGCAGCCGGACAGGGAGGGCTGAAGCTTTCTTT.

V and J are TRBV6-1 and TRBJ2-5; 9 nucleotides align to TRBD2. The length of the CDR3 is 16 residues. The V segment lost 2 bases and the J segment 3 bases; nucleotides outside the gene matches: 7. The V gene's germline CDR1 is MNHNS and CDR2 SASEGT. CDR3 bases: TGTGCCAGCAGTGAATATAGCGGGGGCACGAAAGAGACCCAGTACTTC. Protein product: CASSEYSGGTKETQYF.

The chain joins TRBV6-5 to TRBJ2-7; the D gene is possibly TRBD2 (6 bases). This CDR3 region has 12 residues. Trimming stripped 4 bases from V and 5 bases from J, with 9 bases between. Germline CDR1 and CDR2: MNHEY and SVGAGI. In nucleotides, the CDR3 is TGTGCCAGCAGTTCCGGGACTCACGAGCAGTACTTC. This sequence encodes CASSSGTHEQYF.

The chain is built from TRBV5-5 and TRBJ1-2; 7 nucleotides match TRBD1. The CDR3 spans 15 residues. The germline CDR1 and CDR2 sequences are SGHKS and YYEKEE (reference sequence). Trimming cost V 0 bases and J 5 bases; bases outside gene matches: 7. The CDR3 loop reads CASSLDPGTAYGYTF. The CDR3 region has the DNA TGTGCCAGCAGCTTGGACCCCGGGACAGCATATGGCTACACCTTC.

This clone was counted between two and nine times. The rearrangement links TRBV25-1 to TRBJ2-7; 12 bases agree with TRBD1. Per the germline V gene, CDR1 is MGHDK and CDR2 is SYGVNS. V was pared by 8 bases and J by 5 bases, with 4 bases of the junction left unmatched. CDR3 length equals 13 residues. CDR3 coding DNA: TGTGCCAGCGGGGGACAGGGGGCCCACGAGCAGTACTTC. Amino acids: CASGGQGAHEQYF.